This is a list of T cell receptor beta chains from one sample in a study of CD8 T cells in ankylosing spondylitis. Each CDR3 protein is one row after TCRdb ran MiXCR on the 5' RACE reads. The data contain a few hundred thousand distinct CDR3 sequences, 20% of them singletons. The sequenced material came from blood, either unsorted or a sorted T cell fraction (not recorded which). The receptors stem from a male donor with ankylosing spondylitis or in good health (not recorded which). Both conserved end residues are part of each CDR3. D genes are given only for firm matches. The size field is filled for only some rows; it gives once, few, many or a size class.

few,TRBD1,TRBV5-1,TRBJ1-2,CASSPPTDRVNGYTF,TGCGCCAGCAGCCCGCCTACCGACAGGGTTAATGGCTACACCTTC
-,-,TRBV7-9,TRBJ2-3,CASSLLIQSTDTQYF,TGTGCCAGCAGCTTATTAATACAGAGCACAGATACGCAGTATTTT
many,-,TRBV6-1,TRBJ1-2,CASSESGLGYTF,TGTGCCAGCAGTGAATCAGGGCTTGGCTACACCTTC
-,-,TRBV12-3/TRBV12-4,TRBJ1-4,CASSDLRGPTNEKLFF,TGTGCCAGCAGTGATCTCCGAGGGCCCACTAATGAAAAACTGTTTTTT
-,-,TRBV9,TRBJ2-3,CASSVATVGGPSTDTQYF,TGTGCCAGCAGCGTAGCTACTGTAGGGGGGCCCAGCACAGATACGCAGTATTTT
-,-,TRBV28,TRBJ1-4,CASSLPTGPNEKLFF,TGTGCCAGCAGTCTCCCGACAGGCCCCAATGAAAAACTGTTTTTT
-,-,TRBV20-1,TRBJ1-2,CCARDPLQGVYGYTF,TGCTGTGCTAGAGATCCACTACAGGGCGTGTATGGCTACACCTTC
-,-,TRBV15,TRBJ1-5,CATSRDAGRSNQPQHF,TGTGCCACCAGCAGAGACGCTGGCAGGAGCAATCAGCCCCAGCATTTT
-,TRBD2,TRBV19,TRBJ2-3,CASSTPLAGGRDTQYF,TGTGCCAGTAGTACCCCACTAGCGGGCGGAAGAGATACGCAGTATTTT
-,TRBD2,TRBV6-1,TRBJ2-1,CASRGIAGYNEQFF,TGTGCCAGCAGGGGAATAGCGGGGTACAATGAGCAGTTCTTC
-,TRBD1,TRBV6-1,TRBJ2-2,CASSTGQSNTGELFF,TGTGCCAGCAGTACGGGACAGTCGAACACCGGGGAGCTGTTTTTT
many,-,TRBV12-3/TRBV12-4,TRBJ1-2,CASSQSDFGYTF,TGTGCCAGCAGCCAATCAGATTTTGGCTACACCTTC
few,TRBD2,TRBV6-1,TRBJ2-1,CASMGSGTVNEQFF,TGTGCCAGCATGGGTAGCGGGACCGTCAATGAGCAGTTCTTC
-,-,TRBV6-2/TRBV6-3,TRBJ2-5,CASNGGWETQYF,TGTGCCAGCAATGGGGGCTGGGAGACCCAGTACTTC
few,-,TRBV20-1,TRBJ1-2,CSAYGAGGIVNYGYTF,TGCAGTGCTTACGGGGCGGGGGGCATCGTTAACTATGGCTACACCTTC
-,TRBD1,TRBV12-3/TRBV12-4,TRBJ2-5,CASSPGQGWDRETQYF,TGTGCCAGCAGTCCCGGACAGGGGTGGGATCGGGAGACCCAGTACTTC
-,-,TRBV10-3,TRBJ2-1,CATRSRDLSNNEQFF,TGTGCCACCCGTTCGCGGGACTTGTCCAACAATGAGCAGTTCTTC
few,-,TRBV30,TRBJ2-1,CAWTGSYNEQFF,TGTGCCTGGACAGGATCCTACAATGAGCAGTTCTTC
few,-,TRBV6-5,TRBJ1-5,CASSYSARAAQPQHF,TGTGCCAGCAGTTACTCGGCCAGGGCGGCTCAGCCCCAGCATTTT
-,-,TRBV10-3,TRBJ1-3,CAIKGSGPSSGNTIYF,TGTGCCATCAAGGGATCAGGTCCCTCCTCTGGAAACACCATATATTTT
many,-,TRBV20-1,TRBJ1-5,CSARESNQPQHF,TGCAGTGCTAGAGAGTCCAATCAGCCCCAGCATTTT